These T cell receptor beta chains were read from a single sample in a study of OX40 agonist ivuxolimab in advanced cancers. Here immunoSEQ multiplex PCR was the method, and the copy in TCRdb shows in-frame clones only, minus some. The sample consists of about 77,000 clones, about four fifths of them appearing once. The sample consisted of CD4+ or CD8+ T cells sorted from blood, taken in a trial of the OX40 agonist ivuxolimab. These receptors were collected from an adult with an advanced solid tumor such as melanoma, head and neck, liver or kidney cancer. Both conserved end residues are part of each CDR3. A D gene is named only where the DNA matches it firmly. Clone size appears in some rows only: once, few, many, or a class for an expanded clone.

j_call: TRBJ1-1
clone_size: -
d_call: -
v_call: TRBV29-1
cdr3_aa: CSVGGMNTEAFF
cdr3_nt: TGCAGCGTTGGGGGAATGAACACTGAAGCTTTCTTT

j_call: TRBJ2-7
clone_size: -
d_call: TRBD1
v_call: TRBV5-5
cdr3_aa: CASSPGQGFYEQYF
cdr3_nt: TGTGCCAGCAGCCCGGGACAGGGGTTCTACGAGCAGTACTTC

j_call: TRBJ2-7
clone_size: -
d_call: -
v_call: TRBV5-1
cdr3_aa: CASSLFPRVQSSYEQYF
cdr3_nt: TGCGCCAGCAGCTTGTTCCCTAGGGTGCAAAGCTCCTACGAGCAGTACTTC

j_call: TRBJ2-7
clone_size: -
d_call: -
v_call: TRBV11-2
cdr3_aa: CASSLGQWAYEQYF
cdr3_nt: TGTGCCAGCAGCTTAGGGCAGTGGGCCTACGAGCAGTACTTC

j_call: TRBJ1-5
clone_size: -
d_call: -
v_call: TRBV4-1
cdr3_aa: CASSQDGGIGNQPQHF
cdr3_nt: TGCGCCAGCAGCCAAGACGGGGGGATAGGCAATCAGCCCCAGCATTTT

j_call: TRBJ1-1
clone_size: -
d_call: -
v_call: TRBV11-3
cdr3_aa: CASSLGSKTEAFF
cdr3_nt: TGTGCCAGCAGCTTAGGGAGTAAGACTGAAGCTTTCTTT

j_call: TRBJ1-3
clone_size: -
d_call: TRBD1
v_call: TRBV6-6
cdr3_aa: CASRTSTGDSGNTIYF
cdr3_nt: TGTGCCAGCAGAACGAGCACAGGGGATAGTGGAAACACCATATATTTT

j_call: TRBJ2-2
clone_size: once
d_call: -
v_call: TRBV2
cdr3_aa: CASSEDRVGTGELFF
cdr3_nt: TGTGCCAGCAGTGAAGACAGGGTCGGCACCGGGGAGCTGTTTTTT

j_call: TRBJ1-5
clone_size: -
d_call: -
v_call: TRBV19
cdr3_aa: CASSSGHPGAQHF
cdr3_nt: TGTGCCAGTAGTTCGGGACACCCAGGGGCCCAGCATTTT

j_call: TRBJ2-1
clone_size: once
d_call: -
v_call: TRBV11-2
cdr3_aa: CASSSSFTYNEQFF
cdr3_nt: TGTGCCAGCAGCTCGAGCTTCACCTACAATGAGCAGTTCTTC

j_call: TRBJ1-1
clone_size: -
d_call: -
v_call: TRBV6-5
cdr3_aa: CASSYSGGSMNTEAFF
cdr3_nt: TGTGCCAGCAGTTACTCGGGTGGCAGCATGAACACTGAAGCTTTCTTT

j_call: TRBJ2-2
clone_size: few
d_call: -
v_call: TRBV7-6
cdr3_aa: CASSWQMNTGELFF
cdr3_nt: TGTGCCAGCAGCTGGCAAATGAACACCGGGGAGCTGTTTTTT

j_call: TRBJ1-2
clone_size: -
d_call: -
v_call: TRBV6-4
cdr3_aa: CASSDSGRQDGYTF
cdr3_nt: TGTGCCAGCAGTGACTCGGGCAGGCAGGATGGCTACACCTTC

j_call: TRBJ2-5
clone_size: once
d_call: TRBD2
v_call: TRBV7-2
cdr3_aa: CASSLTTSGIGTQYF
cdr3_nt: TGTGCCAGCAGCTTAACGACTAGCGGGATCGGGACCCAGTACTTC

j_call: TRBJ1-6
clone_size: -
d_call: -
v_call: TRBV6-5
cdr3_aa: CASSRKRNSPLHF
cdr3_nt: TGTGCCAGCAGCCGAAAGAGGAATTCACCCCTCCACTTT

j_call: TRBJ1-6
clone_size: -
d_call: TRBD1
v_call: TRBV7-2
cdr3_aa: CASSSPTGGNSPLHF
cdr3_nt: TGTGCCAGCAGCTCGCCTACAGGGGGTAATTCACCCCTCCACTTT

j_call: TRBJ1-2
clone_size: -
d_call: TRBD1
v_call: TRBV10-3
cdr3_aa: CAISLQQTGGDGYTF
cdr3_nt: TGTGCCATCAGTCTACAACAGACAGGGGGTGATGGCTACACCTTC

j_call: TRBJ2-7
clone_size: -
d_call: TRBD1
v_call: TRBV11-1
cdr3_aa: CASSLRWTGNYEQYF
cdr3_nt: TGTGCCAGCAGCTTACGGTGGACAGGAAACTACGAGCAGTACTTC

j_call: TRBJ2-2
clone_size: -
d_call: -
v_call: TRBV29-1
cdr3_aa: CSVAQNTGELFF
cdr3_nt: TGCAGCGTTGCACAGAACACCGGGGAGCTGTTTTTT

j_call: TRBJ1-1
clone_size: -
d_call: TRBD1
v_call: TRBV6-6
cdr3_aa: CASSSPDRVEAFF
cdr3_nt: TGTGCCAGCAGTTCCCCCGACAGGGTCGAAGCTTTCTTT

j_call: TRBJ2-7
clone_size: -
d_call: -
v_call: TRBV15
cdr3_aa: CATSREGGYEQYF
cdr3_nt: TGTGCCACCAGCAGAGAAGGGGGCTACGAGCAGTACTTC

j_call: TRBJ1-2
clone_size: -
d_call: -
v_call: TRBV5-5
cdr3_aa: CASSVSIERDYTF
cdr3_nt: TGTGCCAGCAGCGTGTCAATTGAGAGGGACTACACCTTC

j_call: TRBJ2-7
clone_size: -
d_call: -
v_call: TRBV18
cdr3_aa: CASSPPVGHEQYF
cdr3_nt: TGTGCCAGCTCACCACCGGTAGGCCACGAGCAGTACTTC

j_call: TRBJ2-3
clone_size: -
d_call: -
v_call: TRBV2
cdr3_aa: CASSDGSGAFGTQYF
cdr3_nt: TGTGCCAGCAGTGACGGGTCGGGGGCCTTCGGTACGCAGTATTTT

j_call: TRBJ2-1
clone_size: -
d_call: -
v_call: TRBV2
cdr3_aa: CARLGTFYNEQFF
cdr3_nt: TGTGCCAGACTTGGGACTTTCTACAATGAGCAGTTCTTC